These 18 T cell receptor beta chains were all obtained from the same sample, sequenced in a study of beta chain features in type 1 diabetes. The isolated RNA, all of it, was reverse transcribed, so expressed TCRB transcripts were what got sequenced. Clones were read by immunoSEQ multiplex PCR, and TCRdb kept only the in-frame ones, dropping some. The sample yields just over 600,000 clones, roughly a sixth seen once. Sequencing was carried out using naive CD4+ T cells from blood. These receptors all stem from a man younger than 35 in good health.

This clone was seen only a few times. Different DNA sequences within this sample yield the same CDR3. This sequence joins TRBV6-5 and TRBJ1-1; 7 nucleotides line up with TRBD1. V trimming: 2 bases; J trimming: 2 bases; junction bases outside the gene matches: 2. The germline V gene encodes CDR1 MNHEY and CDR2 SVGAGI. The CDR3 sequence is 14 residues long. CDR3 sequence: CASSYRDRNTEAFF. The CDR3 coding sequence is TGTGCCAGCAGTTACCGGGACAGAAACACTGAAGCTTTCTTT.

The J gene is TRBJ2-3, the V gene TRBV4-2; 9 bases map to TRBD2. The CDR3 is 20 residues long. Germline V gene data show CDR1 as LGHNA and CDR2 as YNFKEQ. J gave up 2 bases and V 4 bases, and 19 bases lay outside the gene matches. This CDR3 reads CASSRENAGTSFSNTDTQYF. In nucleotides, the CDR3 is TGTGCCAGCAGCCGAGAGAACGCCGGGACTAGCTTTTCGAACACAGATACGCAGTATTTT.

V and J are TRBV14 and TRBJ2-5, with D unclear. This CDR3 has 15 residues. V gave up 1 base and J gave up 2 bases, with 11 bases separating them. The germline V gene has CDR1 SGHDN and CDR2 FVKESK. The CDR3, as DNA: TGTGCCAGCAGCCAAGGTGGGGTAGGGCAAGAGACCCAGTACTTC. Encoded protein: CASSQGGVGQETQYF.

V usage is TRBV6-6 and J usage is TRBJ2-1; perhaps TRBD1 as D (5 bases). Germline CDR1 reads MNHNY; CDR2 reads SVGAGI (reference sequence). V was pared by 3 bases and J by 6 bases, with 9 bases between. The CDR3 contains 13 residues. The chain's CDR3 is CASSYRQGNEQFF. CDR3 bases: TGTGCCAGCAGTTATCGGCAGGGCAATGAGCAGTTCTTC.

In this sample, this clone turned up a few times. The chain uses TRBV7-3 and TRBJ2-7; 7 bases are shared with TRBD2. Germline assignment: CDR1 SGHTA and CDR2 FQGTGA. The V segment lost 8 bases and the J segment 2 bases; nucleotides outside the gene matches: 3. The CDR3 runs 12 residues. The CDR3 here is CASGEGAYEQYF. DNA for the CDR3: TGTGCCAGCGGGGAGGGAGCCTACGAGCAGTACTTC.

The rearrangement links TRBV5-1 to TRBJ1-1, with D perhaps TRBD1 (5 bases). The V end lost 4 bases, the J end lost 4 bases, and 14 bases lay between the germline ends. Germline V lookup: CDR1 SGHRS, CDR2 YFSETQ. This CDR3 region has 14 residues. The CDR3 loop reads CASSRAGWGTEAFF. In nucleotides, the CDR3 is TGCGCCAGCAGCCGGGCAGGGTGGGGCACTGAAGCTTTCTTT.

The V call is TRBV20-1, the J call TRBJ2-3; the match to TRBD1 covers 7 bases. V shed 6 bases and J 7 bases; nucleotides not matched to a gene: 4. Germline CDR1 and CDR2: DFQATT and SNEGSKA (reference sequence). This CDR3 is 11 amino acids long. As DNA, the CDR3 is TGCAGTGCCCTCAGGGGGAATACGCAGTATTTT. It translates to CSALRGNTQYF.

V and J are TRBV7-3 and TRBJ2-3, with 10 bases matching TRBD2. The CDR3 loop spans 18 amino acids. The germline V gene encodes CDR1 SGHTA and CDR2 FQGTGA. J lost 4 bases, V lost 5 bases, and 15 bases had no gene match. CDR3 sequence: CASSPGASGSTGSDTQYF. CDR3 sequence (DNA): TGTGCCAGCAGCCCCGGGGCTAGCGGGAGTACGGGGTCAGATACGCAGTATTTT.

The chain joins TRBV4-3 to TRBJ2-1; 10 bases line up with TRBD1. Trimming cost V 4 bases and J 6 bases; bases outside gene matches: 6. Germline V CDR1 and CDR2: LGHNA, YSLEER. This CDR3 contains 15 residues. The CDR3 region is CASSPKGTGVNEQFF. The DNA of the CDR3 is TGCGCCAGCAGCCCTAAGGGGACAGGGGTCAATGAGCAGTTCTTC.

The rearrangement links TRBV28 to TRBJ1-1; no reliable D call. V lost 2 bases, J lost 8 bases, and 9 bases lay in between. The length of the CDR3 is 12 residues. Germline V gene sequence: CDR1 MDHEN, CDR2 SYDVKM. This CDR3 reads CASSLVPAEAFF. CDR3 sequence (DNA): TGTGCCAGCAGTTTAGTCCCCGCCGAAGCTTTCTTT.

This clone showed up just a few times. The genes are TRBV19 and TRBJ2-1, with D perhaps TRBD2 (6 bases). The CDR3 length is 15 residues. Per germline, CDR1 LNHDA and CDR2 SQIVND (reference sequence). With 3 bases removed from V and 7 bases from J, the gap between germline ends came to 16 bases. The CDR3 protein is CASSMNGRAQNEQFF. The CDR3 nucleotides are TGTGCCAGTAGTATGAACGGGAGAGCTCAGAATGAGCAGTTCTTC.

The chain employs TRBV4-2 and TRBJ2-6, with D unresolved. V was cut by 1 base and J by 0 bases, with 7 bases left in between. Germline lookup yields CDR1 LGHNA and CDR2 YNFKEQ. The CDR3 contains 16 residues. The CDR3 spells CASSQARDSGANVLTF. The CDR3 region has the DNA TGTGCCAGCAGCCAAGCCCGTGACTCTGGGGCCAACGTCCTGACTTTC.

In this sample, this clone turned up a few times. The chain is built from TRBV5-6 and TRBJ1-2; D is possibly TRBD1 (5 bases). The CDR3 has 13 amino acids. The V gene's germline CDR1 is SGHDT and CDR2 YYEEEE. Deletions cut 0 bases from V and 8 bases from J, with 11 bases between. This chain's CDR3 is CASSLEGFRGYTF. The CDR3 bases are TGTGCCAGCAGCTTGGAGGGGTTCCGCGGCTACACCTTC.

The chain employs TRBV9 and TRBJ2-3; D is unresolved. Germline V lookup: CDR1 SGDLS, CDR2 YYNGEE. Trimming removed 0 bases at V and 3 bases at J, with 8 bases between. This CDR3 has 14 residues. The CDR3 protein is CASSVGFRTDTQYF. The DNA for the CDR3 is TGTGCCAGCAGCGTAGGATTTCGGACAGATACGCAGTATTTT.

V is TRBV11-2 and J is TRBJ2-4; D gene ambiguous. Germline CDR1 and CDR2: SGHAT and FQNNGV. The CDR3 totals 12 residues. Trimming removed 8 bases at V and 5 bases at J, with 10 bases between. CDR3 nucleotide sequence: TGTGCCAGCGGCGGACCCCAAAACATTCAGTACTTC. Translating it yields CASGGPQNIQYF.

This clone has ten or more counts. V and J are TRBV7-3 and TRBJ2-1, with 9 bases identical to TRBD2. Germline V CDR1 and CDR2: SGHTA, FQGTGA. The CDR3 extends over 17 amino acids. J lost 2 bases, V lost 7 bases, and 12 bases had no gene match. The CDR3 DNA follows: TGTGCCAGCACCCTGGGGCCTAGCGGGACAACCTACAATGAGCAGTTCTTC. Its protein product is CASTLGPSGTTYNEQFF.

This clone was counted a few times. V usage is TRBV27 and J usage is TRBJ2-3, with 8 bases identical to TRBD2. The V segment lost 10 bases and the J segment 1 base; nucleotides outside the gene matches: 10. Germline V lookup: CDR1 MNHEY, CDR2 SMNVEV (reference sequence). CDR3 length: 15 amino acids. The chain's CDR3 is CATRGWREGTDTQYF. In DNA form, the CDR3 reads TGTGCCACGAGGGGTTGGCGGGAGGGCACAGATACGCAGTATTTT.

This clone has more than one count but fewer than ten. Since a much larger clone is just one base distant, this may be a read error. The same CDR3 also results from other DNA sequences found in this sample. The V call is TRBV6-5, the J call TRBJ2-3; D unresolved. This CDR3 comprises 11 residues. V gave up 6 bases and J gave up 2 bases, with 3 bases separating them. Germline V gene data show CDR1 as MNHEY and CDR2 as SVGAGI. CDR3 coding DNA: TGTGCCAGCAGATACACAGATACGCAGTATTTT. Its translation: CASRYTDTQYF.